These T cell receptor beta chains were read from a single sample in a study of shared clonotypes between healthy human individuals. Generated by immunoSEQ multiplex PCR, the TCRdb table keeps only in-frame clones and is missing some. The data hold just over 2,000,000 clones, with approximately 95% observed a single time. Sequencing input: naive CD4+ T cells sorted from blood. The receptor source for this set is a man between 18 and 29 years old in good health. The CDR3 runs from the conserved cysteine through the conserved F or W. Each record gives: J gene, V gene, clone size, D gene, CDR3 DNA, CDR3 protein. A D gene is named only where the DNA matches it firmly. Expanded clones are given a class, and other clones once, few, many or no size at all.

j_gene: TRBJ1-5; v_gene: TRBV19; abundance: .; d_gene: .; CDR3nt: TGTGCCAGTAGTATAAGGCCCGATCAGCCCCAGCATTTT; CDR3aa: CASSIRPDQPQHF
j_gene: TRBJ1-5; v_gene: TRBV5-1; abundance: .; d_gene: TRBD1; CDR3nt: TGCGCCAGCCCACAGGGGACCCAGCCCCAGCATTTT; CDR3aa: CASPQGTQPQHF
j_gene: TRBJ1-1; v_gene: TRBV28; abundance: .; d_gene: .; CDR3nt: TGTGCCAGCAGTCCGCCACAGAGAACTGAAGCTTTCTTT; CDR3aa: CASSPPQRTEAFF
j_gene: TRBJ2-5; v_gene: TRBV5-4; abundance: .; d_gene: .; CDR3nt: TGTGCCAGCAGCTTAGGAGTGGGGGGTGTAGAGACCCAGTACTTC; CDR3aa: CASSLGVGGVETQYF
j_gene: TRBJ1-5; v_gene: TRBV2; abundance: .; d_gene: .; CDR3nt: TGTGCCAGCAGTGTCCGGACAACTAGCAATCAGCCCCAGCATTTT; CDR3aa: CASSVRTTSNQPQHF
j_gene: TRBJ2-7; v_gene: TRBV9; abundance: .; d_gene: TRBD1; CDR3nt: TGTGCCAGCAGCGTAGCTTCCACAGGGGCCTACGAGCAGTACTTC; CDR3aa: CASSVASTGAYEQYF
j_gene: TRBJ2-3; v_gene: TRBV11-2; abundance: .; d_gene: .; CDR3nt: TGTGCCAGCAGCTTCGGATCTAGCACAGATACGCAGTATTTT; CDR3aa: CASSFGSSTDTQYF
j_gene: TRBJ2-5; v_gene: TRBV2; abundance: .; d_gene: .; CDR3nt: TGTGCCAGCAGTGAAATTCGGCCGGGGGAGACCCAGTACTTC; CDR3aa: CASSEIRPGETQYF
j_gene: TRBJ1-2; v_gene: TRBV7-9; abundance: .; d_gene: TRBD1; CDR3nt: TGTGCCAGCAGCTCAAACCAGGCGGCGGGACAGGGCTATGGCTACACCTTC; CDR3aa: CASSSNQAAGQGYGYTF
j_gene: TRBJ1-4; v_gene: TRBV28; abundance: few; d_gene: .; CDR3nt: TGTGCCAGCACCCGATTGTCAACGGGCCTTAATGAAAAACTGTTTTTT; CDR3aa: CASTRLSTGLNEKLFF